These 8 T cell receptor beta chains were sequenced from one sample in a study of T-cell reconstitution after alpha-beta-depleted transplantation in children. Unique molecular identifiers were incorporated when the TCRbeta library was constructed. TCRdb ran MiXCR on the PCR reads and lists one entry per CDR3 protein. This table holds fewer than 450,000 distinct CDR3 sequences, roughly 17% found once. Sequencing was performed on PBMCs, mostly from graft donor cells, taken 360 days after TCRalphabeta/CD19-depleted stem cell transplant. These receptor sequences come from a male patient aged 2 to 9 who had a stem cell transplant for acute lymphoblastic leukemia, so the T cells may come from the graft donor.

The chain recombines TRBV6-5 with TRBJ2-1, with TRBD2 identical over 11 bases. Trimming cost V 6 bases and J 12 bases; bases outside gene matches: 13. The CDR3 loop spans 15 amino acids. Germline CDR1 MNHEY, CDR2 SVGAGI. CDR3 loop: CASSLLAGADRGQFF. CDR3 sequence (DNA): TGTGCCAGCAGCTTACTAGCGGGAGCCGATCGGGGGCAGTTCTTC.

This chain uses TRBV5-1 with TRBJ1-5, with D perhaps TRBD1 (5 bases). Trimming left V 4 bases short and J 5 bases short, with 13 bases between. This CDR3 has 14 amino acids. Germline V lookup: CDR1 SGHRS, CDR2 YFSETQ. CDR3 coding DNA: TGCGCCAGCAGCCCCGGGACTTCTGATCAGCCCCAGCATTTT. Protein sequence: CASSPGTSDQPQHF.

In its sample, this clonotype was seen a few times. CDR3 amino acids: CASSFWGQVSGELFF. In DNA form, the CDR3 reads TGTGCCAGCAGCTTCTGGGGACAGGTATCCGGGGAGCTGTTTTTT. This sequence joins TRBV7-8 and TRBJ2-2, with TRBD1 identical over 8 bases. After removal of 3 bases from V and 6 bases from J, the junction contained 6 bases not matched to a gene. The CDR3 totals 15 residues. In germline, CDR1 is SGHVS, CDR2 FQNEAQ.

The sample holds a few counts of this clonotype. CDR3 residues: CSVSPGLAPIVEQFF. In DNA, the CDR3 is TGCAGCGTCTCCCCGGGACTAGCGCCCATAGTTGAGCAGTTCTTC. The rearrangement joins TRBV29-1 to TRBJ2-1; 10 nucleotides match TRBD2. Trimming removed 6 bases from V and 9 bases from J; junction bases left unmatched: 14. The germline V gene has CDR1 SQVTM and CDR2 ANQGSEA. The CDR3 has 15 amino acids.

There are many counts of this clonotype. The V call is TRBV9, the J call TRBJ2-1; 9 positions match TRBD1. Losses at the gene ends were 2 bases for V and 9 bases for J; bases not matched to a gene: 6. Germline V lookup: CDR1 SGDLS, CDR2 YYNGEE. CDR3 length equals 14 residues. DNA of the CDR3: TGTGCCAGCAGCGTGGGGACAGGGTGGAGTGAGCAGTTCTTC. Translated: CASSVGTGWSEQFF.

This clonotype showed up just a few times. This chain uses TRBV27 with TRBJ2-5; D gene unclear. V dropped 7 bases and J dropped 0 bases, with 12 bases sitting between them. The CDR3 spans 14 residues. Germline V CDR1 and CDR2: MNHEY, SMNVEV (reference sequence). CDR3 DNA: TGTGCCAGCAAAATGAGAGTTTACCAAGAGACCCAGTACTTC. It translates to CASKMRVYQETQYF.

This clonotype was recorded many times. The chain joins TRBV7-2 to TRBJ2-3; D not resolved. With 3 bases removed from V and 0 bases from J, the gap between germline ends came to 7 bases. CDR1 SGHTA and CDR2 FQGNSA come from the germline V gene. CDR3 size: 14 residues. The chain's CDR3 is CASSLPISTDTQYF. Here the CDR3 DNA reads TGTGCCAGCAGCTTGCCCATAAGCACAGATACGCAGTATTTT.

There are a few counts of this clonotype. This chain connects TRBV12-3 or TRBV12-4 to TRBJ2-7, with D perhaps TRBD2 (6 bases). V shed 2 bases and J shed 5 bases, with 10 bases lying between them. The length of the CDR3 is 13 residues. The CDR3 loop reads CASSLFSGDEQYF. In DNA, the CDR3 is TGTGCCAGCAGTTTATTTTCGGGGGACGAGCAGTACTTC.